The 2 T cell receptor beta chains reported below all come from one sample, sequenced in a study of blood T cell repertoires in COVID-19. Produced via immunoSEQ multiplex PCR; TCRdb's table is partial and in-frame only. The sample gives fewer than 200,000 clones, approximately 89% of which show up once; just under 2.5% is in the top ten. Sequencing was performed on peripheral blood. Source of these receptors: a man aged 35 to 55 with active or convalescent COVID-19.

V gene TRBV19 combines with J gene TRBJ1-2; the D is unclear. V gave up 5 bases and J gave up 4 bases, with 14 bases separating them. Per germline, CDR1 LNHDA and CDR2 SQIVND (reference sequence). The CDR3 loop spans 14 amino acids. CDR3 in amino acids: CASSHPRGSYGYTF. The DNA for the CDR3 is TGTGCCAGTAGTCACCCCCGGGGAAGCTATGGCTACACCTTC. Looking up the rest from reference TRBV19 and TRBJ1-2 gives the full variable domain: DGGITQSPKYLFRKEGQNVTLSCEQNLNHDAMYWYRQDPGQGLRLIYYSQIVNDFQKGDIAEGYSVSREKKESFPLTVTSAQKNPTAFYLCASSHPRGSYGYTFGSGTRLTVV.

The chain carries TRBV6-5 and TRBJ1-1, with 9 bases matching TRBD1. Trimming at V came to 6 bases and at J to 0 bases, leaving 5 bases not matched to a gene. Germline CDR1 reads MNHEY; CDR2 reads SVGAGI. This CDR3 has 15 residues. The CDR3 DNA follows: TGTGCCAGCAGGAGGGACAGGGTAATGAACACTGAAGCTTTCTTT. This encodes CASRRDRVMNTEAFF.